The 30 T cell receptor beta chains below all came from one sample that was sequenced in a study of T cell changes during pregnancy in multiple sclerosis. Clones were sequenced by immunoSEQ multiplex PCR, and TCRdb holds only the in-frame ones, with some missing. The sample holds 50,000 to 60,000 clones; 70% to 90% are singletons and the top ten take over 1.5%. This specimen was peripheral blood, taken after pregnancy. The source of these receptors is a female donor with multiple sclerosis, enrolled in a pregnancy study.

V gene TRBV4-1 combines with J gene TRBJ2-1; D is unresolved. The CDR3 covers 15 residues. Germline V lookup: CDR1 MGHRA, CDR2 YSYEKL. V was shortened by 2 bases and J by 8 bases, with 16 bases between the two germline ends. The CDR3 loop reads CASSQMTAVRDEQFF. The CDR3 region has the DNA TGCGCCAGCAGCCAAATGACTGCGGTACGGGATGAGCAGTTCTTC.

The chain combines TRBV4-1 with TRBJ1-3; unclear D gene. This CDR3 has 14 amino acids. Trimming stripped 8 bases from V and 0 bases from J, with 11 bases between. In germline, CDR1 is MGHRA, CDR2 YSYEKL. Here the CDR3 reads CASGLGNSGNTIYF. The CDR3 bases are TGCGCCAGCGGACTGGGAAACTCTGGAAACACCATATATTTT.

The chain combines TRBV4-1 with TRBJ2-7, with TRBD2 identical over 7 bases. V shed 5 bases, J shed 3 bases, and the junction held 4 bases outside the gene matches. The CDR3 extends over 13 amino acids. Germline CDR1 is MGHRA and CDR2 is YSYEKL. The chain's CDR3 is CASSAREVYEQYF. The CDR3 bases are TGCGCCAGCAGCGCCCGGGAGGTCTACGAGCAGTACTTC.

This chain links TRBV30 with TRBJ1-3; 7 positions match TRBD1. CDR1 and CDR2 from the germline V gene are GTSNPN and SVGIG (reference sequence). The CDR3 covers 14 residues. V lost 1 base and J lost 4; bases outside the gene matches: 4. Here the CDR3 DNA reads TGTGCCTGGAGTGCCCTGGGACAGGGAAACACCATATATTTT. As protein: CAWSALGQGNTIYF.

The rearrangement links TRBV6-5 to TRBJ2-7; 9 positions match TRBD2. CDR3 length: 13 amino acids. Germline lookup yields CDR1 MNHEY and CDR2 SVGAGI. J lost 1 base, V lost 6 bases, and 1 base had no gene match. CDR3 loop: CASRSGGSYEQYF. Here the CDR3 DNA reads TGTGCCAGCAGGAGCGGGGGGTCCTACGAGCAGTACTTC.

This clone was found once. This chain uses TRBV5-4 with TRBJ1-1; unclear D gene. Germline CDR1 and CDR2: SGHNT and YYREEE (reference sequence). The CDR3 length is 13 residues. Trimming stripped 3 bases from V and 5 bases from J, with 11 bases between. In DNA, the CDR3 is TGTGCCAGCAGCTGGAGAGAAAGTACTGAAGCTTTCTTT. Its protein is CASSWRESTEAFF.

This clone has just a few counts. The chain combines TRBV2 with TRBJ1-2; a weak D match, TRBD1 (5 bases). Per germline, CDR1 SNHLY and CDR2 FYNNEI. V was clipped by 3 bases and J by 6 bases, with 14 bases between them. This CDR3 is 14 amino acids long. DNA of the CDR3: TGTGCCAGCAGTGACGATTCAGGGACTAATGGCTACACCTTC. As protein: CASSDDSGTNGYTF.

The chain employs TRBV2 and TRBJ2-1; tentatively, D is TRBD2 (6 bases). This CDR3 contains 15 residues. Germline CDR1 reads SNHLY; CDR2 reads FYNNEI. The ends were cut back, 6 bases at V and 3 bases at J, with 15 bases in the middle. CDR3 sequence: CASREGPPYYNEQFF. CDR3 sequence (DNA): TGTGCCAGCAGGGAGGGTCCCCCTTACTACAATGAGCAGTTCTTC. Supplemented by reference TRBV2 and TRBJ2-1, the full variable domain reads EPEVTQTPSHQVTQMGQEVILRCVPISNHLYFYWYRQILGQKVEFLVSFYNNEISEKSEIFDDQFSVERPDGSNFTLKIRSTKLEDSAMYFCASREGPPYYNEQFFGPGTRLTVL.

The V call is TRBV19, the J call TRBJ2-7, with TRBD2 identical over 11 bases. Trimming at V came to 6 bases and at J to 1 base, leaving 5 bases not matched to a gene. Germline lookup yields CDR1 LNHDA and CDR2 SQIVND (reference sequence). The CDR3 is 15 residues long. CDR3 region: CASSSSGGTSYEQYF. The CDR3 bases are TGTGCCAGTAGCTCTAGCGGGGGGACTTCCTACGAGCAGTACTTC. The full variable domain, with the rest looked up from reference TRBV19 and TRBJ2-7, is DGGITQSPKYLFRKEGQNVTLSCEQNLNHDAMYWYRQDPGQGLRLIYYSQIVNDFQKGDIAEGYSVSREKKESFPLTVTSAQKNPTAFYLCASSSSGGTSYEQYFGPGTRLTVT.

The chain carries TRBV9 and TRBJ2-1; possibly TRBD2 for D (5 bases). Germline V CDR1 and CDR2: SGDLS, YYNGEE. V lost 4 bases to trimming and J lost 5 bases, with 19 bases between them. This CDR3 has 16 amino acids. The CDR3 DNA follows: TGTGCCAGCAGCATGACCGGGATCCAAGACAACAATGAGCAGTTCTTC. It specifies CASSMTGIQDNNEQFF.

Here the CDR3 reads CASSLGLGTGTFAYEQYF. Here the CDR3 DNA reads TGTGCCAGCAGCTTAGGGTTGGGAACCGGGACATTTGCCTACGAGCAGTACTTC. The V call is TRBV5-5, the J call TRBJ2-7; TRBD1 might be the D (6 bases). This CDR3 comprises 18 residues. CDR1 is SGHKS, CDR2 YYEKEE, per germline (reference sequence). The V end was cut by 2 bases, the J end by 2 bases, with 23 bases between.

The gene calls are TRBV28 and TRBJ2-7, with D uncertain. This CDR3 spans 13 amino acids. In germline, CDR1 is MDHEN, CDR2 SYDVKM. V gave up 2 bases and J gave up 0 bases, with 5 bases separating them. CDR3 DNA: TGTGCCAGCAGTTTAACAACCTCCTACGAGCAGTACTTC. Amino acids: CASSLTTSYEQYF.

The chain carries TRBV30 and TRBJ1-3; TRBD1 is a possible D gene (5 bases). Trimming removed 2 bases at V and 7 bases at J, with 12 bases between. There are 13 residues in the CDR3. Per germline, CDR1 GTSNPN and CDR2 SVGIG (reference sequence). CDR3 sequence: CAWSPGDANTIYF. For the CDR3, the DNA is TGTGCCTGGAGTCCGGGGGATGCCAACACCATATATTTT.

V is TRBV10-3 and J is TRBJ2-3; 10 bases fit TRBD2. Germline V gene sequence: CDR1 ENHRY, CDR2 SYGVKD. V lost 10 bases and J lost 4; bases outside the gene matches: 5. The CDR3 runs 13 residues. The CDR3 DNA reads as TGTGCCACGCGAGCGGGGGGGCCAGATACGCAGTATTTT. Its protein is CATRAGGPDTQYF.

The rearrangement uses TRBV19 and TRBJ2-7; 7 nucleotides agree with TRBD1. Germline V CDR1 and CDR2: LNHDA, SQIVND (reference sequence). The length of the CDR3 is 15 residues. After removal of 3 bases from V and 3 bases from J, the junction contained 8 bases not matched to a gene. DNA of the CDR3: TGTGCCAGTAGTATTGATCGAGGACAGGTCTACGAGCAGTACTTC. Amino acid sequence: CASSIDRGQVYEQYF.

This clone showed up just once. The CDR3 DNA follows: TGTGCCAGCAGCTTAGAGGGGCAGGTAAAGAGCTCCTACGAGCAGTACTTC. Its translation: CASSLEGQVKSSYEQYF. V and J are TRBV7-2 and TRBJ2-7, with a tentative D call TRBD1 (5 bases). From germline, CDR1 is SGHTA and CDR2 FQGNSA. Trimming cost V 1 base and J 0 bases, with 16 bases left between them. The length of the CDR3 is 17 residues.

The chain carries TRBV28 and TRBJ1-5, with a tentative D call TRBD1 (5 bases). Trimming left V 2 bases short and J 4 bases short, with 15 bases between. This CDR3 is 16 amino acids long. Germline V gives CDR1 MDHEN, CDR2 SYDVKM. In DNA, the CDR3 is TGTGCCAGCAGTTTAATCACGGGGGGGAGGAATCAGCCCCAGCATTTT. This translates into CASSLITGGRNQPQHF.

The chain combines TRBV5-4 with TRBJ2-7; 7 positions match TRBD1. This CDR3 contains 13 residues. Germline V CDR1 and CDR2: SGHNT, YYREEE (reference sequence). V lost 7 bases and J lost 2; bases outside the gene matches: 6. The CDR3 bases are TGTGCCAGCCATTCAGGGGGAGCCTACGAGCAGTACTTC. It specifies CASHSGGAYEQYF.

This clone was observed a handful of times. The rearrangement joins TRBV30 to TRBJ1-1; D gene uncertain. Trimming pared 3 bases from V and 0 bases from J, leaving 8 bases between. Germline CDR1 GTSNPN, CDR2 SVGIG (reference sequence). CDR3 length: 13 amino acids. The CDR3 coding sequence is TGTGCCTGGAGGGTAAGCATGAACACTGAAGCTTTCTTT. This codes for CAWRVSMNTEAFF.

The chain links TRBV28 to TRBJ1-2, with TRBD1 identical over 10 bases. This CDR3 spans 15 amino acids. V was pared by 5 bases and J by 3 bases, with 6 bases of the junction left unmatched. CDR1 MDHEN and CDR2 SYDVKM come from the germline V gene. Here the CDR3 DNA reads TGTGCCAGCAGTCCCCAGGACAGGGGGGACTATGGCTACACCTTC. Translation: CASSPQDRGDYGYTF.

The chain uses TRBV18 and TRBJ1-1; 7 bases match TRBD1. The J segment lost 0 bases and the V segment lost 3 bases, leaving 4 bases of the junction unmatched. The CDR3 is 15 amino acids. Germline V gene sequence: CDR1 KGHSH, CDR2 LQKENI. This chain's CDR3 is CASSPYRGMNTEAFF. Here the CDR3 DNA reads TGTGCCAGCTCACCGTACAGGGGTATGAACACTGAAGCTTTCTTT.

This clone turned up a few times. The chain joins TRBV19 to TRBJ1-1; the D gene is possibly TRBD1 (6 bases). Germline V lookup: CDR1 LNHDA, CDR2 SQIVND (reference sequence). Trimming removed 1 base from V and 1 base from J, with 10 bases in between. This CDR3 contains 15 residues. The CDR3 sequence is CASSIGPGANTEAFF. The CDR3 DNA is TGTGCCAGTAGTATAGGTCCAGGGGCGAACACTGAAGCTTTCTTT.

The chain joins TRBV5-1 to TRBJ1-2; the D is unclear. Germline lookup yields CDR1 SGHRS and CDR2 YFSETQ. Trimming took off 2 bases at V and 0 bases at J, with 29 bases between the two ends. The CDR3 totals 21 residues. The CDR3, as DNA: TGCGCCAGCAGCTTAGGAGCATGGGGAGGAGCAGGCTCAAACCCTAACTATGGCTACACCTTC. It translates to CASSLGAWGGAGSNPNYGYTF.

The CDR3 DNA sequence: TGTGCCAGCAGTTCCGGACAGCATGGCTACACCTTC. Its translation: CASSSGQHGYTF. The V call is TRBV6-5, the J call TRBJ1-2; the D gene is possibly TRBD1 (6 bases). Germline CDR1 and CDR2: MNHEY and SVGAGI. CDR3 size: 12 residues. With 4 bases removed from V and 6 bases from J, the gap between germline ends came to 9 bases.

CDR3 coding DNA: TGTGCCAGTAGTCCCCGACAGGGGGCTTCACTGCGTGGCTACACCTTC. It translates to CASSPRQGASLRGYTF. The rearrangement joins TRBV19 to TRBJ1-2; 10 bases line up with TRBD1. Germline V gene data show CDR1 as LNHDA and CDR2 as SQIVND (reference sequence). This CDR3 comprises 16 residues. J gave up 7 bases and V 5 bases, and 13 bases lay outside the gene matches.

The chain has TRBV7-3 and TRBJ2-1, with 12 bases aligning to TRBD1. V was pared by 5 bases and J by 5 bases, with 7 bases of the junction left unmatched. Germline-derived CDR1 and CDR2 are SGHTA and FQGTGA. The CDR3 totals 16 residues. This chain's CDR3 is CASSLGTGGLNNEQFF. CDR3 nucleotides: TGTGCCAGCAGCCTTGGGACAGGGGGCCTAAACAATGAGCAGTTCTTC.

The chain couples TRBV5-6 to TRBJ1-2; D not resolved. The ends were cut back, 1 base at V and 1 base at J, with 5 bases in the middle. This CDR3 is built from 13 residues. The germline V gene has CDR1 SGHDT and CDR2 YYEEEE. The CDR3 loop reads CASSLRFNYGYTF. In nucleotides, the CDR3 is TGTGCCAGCAGCTTGCGTTTTAACTATGGCTACACCTTC.

This chain connects TRBV5-4 to TRBJ2-6; 9 bases match TRBD1. This CDR3 is built from 17 residues. Germline V CDR1 and CDR2: SGHNT, YYREEE (reference sequence). The V and J ends lost 2 bases and 2 bases, in that order; junction bases with no gene match: 5. CDR3 loop: CASSFRQGETGANVLTF. The CDR3 DNA is TGTGCCAGCAGCTTTAGACAGGGGGAAACTGGGGCCAACGTCCTGACTTTC.

The chain joins TRBV4-1 to TRBJ2-1; 7 nucleotides line up with TRBD2. Germline V gene sequence: CDR1 MGHRA, CDR2 YSYEKL. The V segment lost 3 bases and the J segment 4 bases; nucleotides outside the gene matches: 9. The CDR3 covers 16 residues. Written as DNA, the CDR3 is TGCGCCAGCAGCCACCTACTAGCGAGAAGTTACAATGAGCAGTTCTTC. Its translation: CASSHLLARSYNEQFF.

The chain joins TRBV10-3 to TRBJ1-6; D gene uncertain. Germline CDR1 and CDR2: ENHRY and SYGVKD. Trimming removed 0 bases at V and 1 base at J, with 10 bases between. The CDR3 sequence is 17 residues long. CDR3 DNA: TGTGCCATCAGTGAGTCGACTGGGAGGTCCTATAATTCACCCCTCCACTTT. Its translation: CAISESTGRSYNSPLHF.